This entry lists 25 T cell receptor beta chains sequenced from one sample in a study of blood T cell repertoires in COVID-19. Sequencing used immunoSEQ multiplex PCR; TCRdb keeps in-frame clones, though not all of them. This table holds around 24,000 clones, 85% to 90% found once. The source material was peripheral blood. These TCRs come from a human donor in a cohort sampled during active COVID-19.

The chain is built from TRBV7-2 and TRBJ1-2, with a weak D call TRBD1 (5 bases). Germline-derived CDR1 and CDR2 are SGHTA and FQGNSA. The CDR3 consists of 15 residues. The V end lost 6 bases, the J end lost 9 bases, and 23 bases lay between the germline ends. The CDR3 DNA reads as TGTGCCAGCAGGGTGACCCCTAGGGGCCGTAGGAGCTACACCTTC. Amino acid sequence: CASRVTPRGRRSYTF. The variable domain in full, completed from reference TRBV7-2 and TRBJ1-2, reads GAGVSQSPSNKVTEKGKDVELRCDPISGHTALYWYRQSLGQGLEFLIYFQGNSAPDKSGLPSDRFSAERTGGSVSTLTIQRTQQEDSAVYLCASRVTPRGRRSYTFGSGTRLTVV.

The J gene is TRBJ2-2, the V gene TRBV25-1; TRBD2 matches at 14 bases. Unmatched junction bases numbered 11, after V lost 6 bases and J lost 5 bases. Germline V gene lookup returns CDR1 MGHDK and CDR2 SYGVNS. The CDR3 runs 18 residues. Written as DNA, the CDR3 is TGTGCCAGCAGACAGACTCCGGGACTAGCGGGAGCTACCGGGGAGCTGTTTTTT. Its translation is CASRQTPGLAGATGELFF.

The chain joins TRBV24-1 to TRBJ2-1, with a weak D call TRBD2 (6 bases). The CDR3 extends over 16 amino acids. Trimming cost V 3 bases and J 4 bases, with 15 bases left between them. Germline V CDR1 and CDR2: KGHDR, SFDVKD. CDR3 in amino acids: CATSDAAGLPYNEQFF. CDR3 sequence (DNA): TGTGCCACCAGTGATGCCGCAGGACTACCATACAATGAGCAGTTCTTC.

The chain joins TRBV5-6 to TRBJ1-2; maybe TRBD1 (5 bases). CDR3 length equals 12 residues. V lost 4 bases, J lost 6 bases, and 10 bases lay in between. Germline V lookup: CDR1 SGHDT, CDR2 YYEEEE. This CDR3 is CASSQGRDGYTF. The CDR3, as DNA: TGTGCCAGCAGCCAGGGTCGGGATGGCTACACCTTC.

The sample holds a few counts of this clone. This chain joins TRBV27 and TRBJ2-7; 8 nucleotides align to TRBD1. The CDR3 covers 16 residues. V shed 4 bases, J shed 0 bases, and the junction held 8 bases outside the gene matches. Germline loops: CDR1 MNHEY, CDR2 SMNVEV (reference sequence). The CDR3 loop is CASSSKRTGTSYEQYF. The CDR3 nucleotides are TGTGCCAGCAGTTCAAAAAGGACAGGGACCTCCTACGAGCAGTACTTC.

CDR3 amino acids: CASRQRSREDNEQFF. The CDR3 DNA reads as TGTGCCAGCAGACAACGGTCCAGGGAGGACAATGAGCAGTTCTTC. V and J are TRBV28 and TRBJ2-1; possibly TRBD2 for D (6 bases). Trimming removed 6 bases from V and 5 bases from J, with 17 bases in between. CDR1 and CDR2 from the germline V gene are MDHEN and SYDVKM. The CDR3 sequence is 15 residues long. The full variable domain, completed using reference TRBV28 and TRBJ2-1, is DVKVTQSSRYLVKRTGEKVFLECVQDMDHENMFWYRQDPGLGLRLIYFSYDVKMKEKGDIPEGYSVSREKKERFSLILESASTNQTSMYLCASRQRSREDNEQFFGPGTRLTVL.

This chain connects TRBV6-5 to TRBJ1-5; TRBD1 aligns across 10 bases. J lost 6 bases, V lost 6 bases, and 5 bases had no gene match. The CDR3 has 14 amino acids. Germline V lookup: CDR1 MNHEY, CDR2 SVGAGI. CDR3 in amino acids: CASRRTGGTQPQHF. The CDR3 DNA follows: TGTGCCAGCAGGCGGACAGGGGGAACTCAGCCCCAGCATTTT.

The chain recombines TRBV2 with TRBJ2-1; 10 bases map to TRBD2. Germline V lookup: CDR1 SNHLY, CDR2 FYNNEI. The CDR3 sequence is 14 residues long. V lost 7 bases and J lost 6; bases outside the gene matches: 6. Here the CDR3 DNA reads TGTGCCAGCATTCCTAGCGGGAGAGGCAATGAGCAGTTCTTC. This encodes CASIPSGRGNEQFF.

The chain is built from TRBV18 and TRBJ2-7; the match to TRBD2 covers 9 bases. The CDR3 has 13 residues. Trimming at V came to 6 bases and at J to 3 bases, leaving 3 bases not matched to a gene. Germline values: CDR1 KGHSH, CDR2 LQKENI. The CDR3 DNA reads as TGTGCCAGCTCCCGGACTAGCGACTACGAGCAGTACTTC. This codes for CASSRTSDYEQYF.

The rearrangement uses TRBV29-1 and TRBJ2-5; the D gene is possibly TRBD1 (6 bases). In germline, CDR1 is SQVTM, CDR2 ANQGSEA. This CDR3 comprises 12 residues. Trimming removed 3 bases from V and 4 bases from J, with 9 bases in between. The CDR3 region has the DNA TGCAGCGTTGATAAGGGGGTAGAGACCCAGTACTTC. This sequence encodes CSVDKGVETQYF.

This chain links TRBV6-5 with TRBJ2-7; 9 bases agree with TRBD1. The length of the CDR3 is 15 residues. Germline V gene sequence: CDR1 MNHEY, CDR2 SVGAGI. Trimming at V came to 7 bases and at J to 4 bases, leaving 11 bases not matched to a gene. The CDR3 loop is CASKSSRTGEYEQYF. The CDR3 nucleotides read TGTGCCAGCAAAAGTAGTAGGACAGGGGAGTACGAGCAGTACTTC.

The DNA for the CDR3 is TGTGCTAGTGGTTTCGAGACAGGCACTGAAGCTTTCTTT. Its translation is CASGFETGTEAFF. The chain carries TRBV12-5 and TRBJ1-1, with D tentatively TRBD1 (6 bases). V gave up 3 bases and J gave up 4 bases, with 9 bases separating them. The CDR3 totals 13 residues. CDR1 and CDR2 from the germline V gene are LGHNT and FRNRAP.

This clone occurred once. The rearrangement links TRBV18 to TRBJ2-7, with 9 bases that match TRBD1. J gave up 5 bases and V 6 bases, and 8 bases lay outside the gene matches. CDR1 is KGHSH and CDR2 is LQKENI in the germline V gene. CDR3 length equals 14 residues. CDR3 region: CASSRRQGENEQYF. Written as DNA, the CDR3 is TGTGCCAGCTCTCGTCGACAGGGGGAAAACGAGCAGTACTTC.

The chain uses TRBV3-1 (or the pseudogene TRBV3-2) and TRBJ2-1, with 8 bases matching TRBD2. The V segment lost 7 bases and the J segment 6 bases; nucleotides outside the gene matches: 5. Per the germline V gene, CDR1 is LGHDT and CDR2 is YNNKEL (reference sequence). The CDR3 runs 13 residues. The CDR3 DNA follows: TGTGCCAGCACACCGGGGGGGGGCAATGAGCAGTTCTTC. Its protein is CASTPGGGNEQFF.

The gene calls are TRBV28 and TRBJ1-5, with D possibly being TRBD1 (5 bases). Trimming stripped 2 bases from V and 6 bases from J, with 17 bases between. Per the germline V gene, CDR1 is MDHEN and CDR2 is SYDVKM. This CDR3 region has 16 residues. This chain's CDR3 is CASSLIGPLRGQPQHF. The CDR3 DNA follows: TGTGCCAGCAGTTTAATCGGTCCGTTAAGGGGTCAGCCCCAGCATTTT. Based on the CDR3 plus reference TRBV28 and TRBJ1-5, the full variable domain is DVKVTQSSRYLVKRTGEKVFLECVQDMDHENMFWYRQDPGLGLRLIYFSYDVKMKEKGDIPEGYSVSREKKERFSLILESASTNQTSMYLCASSLIGPLRGQPQHFGDGTRLSIL.

The chain is built from TRBV7-9 and TRBJ2-3, with 7 bases aligning to TRBD2. Germline V lookup: CDR1 SEHNR, CDR2 FQNEAQ (reference sequence). The CDR3 length is 17 residues. V lost 4 bases, J lost 1 base, and 11 bases stayed unmatched. The CDR3 coding sequence is TGTGCCAGCAGCTCTTTTCCAAGCGGGGAGGGCACAGATACGCAGTATTTT. Its translation: CASSSFPSGEGTDTQYF.

V gene TRBV3-1 (or the pseudogene TRBV3-2) combines with J gene TRBJ1-2, with TRBD1 matching 9 bases. V lost 3 bases to trimming and J lost 8 bases; unmatched junction nucleotides: 10. The length of the CDR3 is 15 residues. Per the germline V gene, CDR1 is LGHDT and CDR2 is YNNKEL (reference sequence). The CDR3 protein is CASSQEGDRAKGYTF. The CDR3 coding sequence is TGTGCCAGCAGCCAGGAAGGGGACAGGGCAAAGGGCTACACCTTC.

The chain couples TRBV21-1 to TRBJ1-2. TRBV21-1 is a known pseudogene. This CDR3 has 14 residues. In DNA form, the CDR3 reads TGTGCCAGCATCTTAGAAGGGGGGGCGCGCGGCTACACCTTC. Its protein product is CASILEGGARGYTF.

This chain uses TRBV18 with TRBJ1-1; D remains ambiguous. Per the germline V gene, CDR1 is KGHSH and CDR2 is LQKENI. Deletions cut 3 bases from V and 5 bases from J, with 10 bases between. The CDR3 is 13 amino acids. The CDR3 DNA sequence: TGTGCCAGCTCACCTGTAGGGAGAACTGAAGCTTTCTTT. Translating it yields CASSPVGRTEAFF.

The chain combines TRBV6-1 with TRBJ2-7; possible D gene TRBD1, 6 bases. The length of the CDR3 is 19 residues. In germline, CDR1 is MNHNS, CDR2 SASEGT. The V gene lost 2 bases and the J gene lost 2 bases, with 25 bases spanning the gap. The CDR3 protein is CASSENRAWGQGSAYEQYF. In DNA, the CDR3 is TGTGCCAGCAGTGAAAACAGGGCTTGGGGGCAGGGGTCGGCCTACGAGCAGTACTTC.

This clone was recorded only once. The J gene is TRBJ2-2, the V gene TRBV19, with D perhaps TRBD2 (7 bases). The germline V and J ends were trimmed by 5 bases and 6 bases, with 13 bases remaining between them. Germline V gene data show CDR1 as LNHDA and CDR2 as SQIVND (reference sequence). The CDR3 is made up of 14 amino acids. The CDR3 DNA is TGTGCCAGTAGTTTCCCCGGGGGGCCCGGGGAGCTGTTTTTT. Its protein is CASSFPGGPGELFF.

This CDR3 is CASSIWTGGPGETQYF. The CDR3 nucleotides read TGTGCCAGCAGCATCTGGACGGGGGGGCCTGGAGAGACCCAGTACTTC. V is TRBV7-2 and J is TRBJ2-5; 8 nucleotides line up with TRBD2. The CDR3 totals 16 residues. Germline values: CDR1 SGHTA, CDR2 FQGNSA. V lost 5 bases and J lost 4; bases outside the gene matches: 12.

In nucleotides, the CDR3 is TGTGCCAGCATCGGGGACAGGGGGCTTGGGGCCAACGTCCTGACTTTC. Its translation: CASIGDRGLGANVLTF. This sequence joins TRBV2 and TRBJ2-6; 12 bases are shared with TRBD1. The J segment lost 3 bases and the V segment lost 7 bases, leaving 4 bases of the junction unmatched. Germline loops: CDR1 SNHLY, CDR2 FYNNEI. This CDR3 has 16 residues.

V and J are TRBV4-1 and TRBJ1-1; 7 bases are shared with TRBD1. The J segment lost 5 bases and the V segment lost 3 bases, leaving 3 bases of the junction unmatched. Germline loops: CDR1 MGHRA, CDR2 YSYEKL. The CDR3 loop spans 13 amino acids. The CDR3 nucleotides are TGCGCCAGCAGCCAGCAGGGGGTGACTGAAGCTTTCTTT. It translates to CASSQQGVTEAFF.

CDR3 in DNA: TGTGCCAGTAGTATTAGTAGCGGGGGTTTAGAGACCCAGTACTTC. It yields the protein CASSISSGGLETQYF. The chain employs TRBV19 and TRBJ2-5; TRBD2 agrees at 9 bases. V shed 3 bases, J shed 4 bases, and the junction held 6 bases outside the gene matches. CDR3 size: 15 residues. Per germline, CDR1 LNHDA and CDR2 SQIVND (reference sequence).